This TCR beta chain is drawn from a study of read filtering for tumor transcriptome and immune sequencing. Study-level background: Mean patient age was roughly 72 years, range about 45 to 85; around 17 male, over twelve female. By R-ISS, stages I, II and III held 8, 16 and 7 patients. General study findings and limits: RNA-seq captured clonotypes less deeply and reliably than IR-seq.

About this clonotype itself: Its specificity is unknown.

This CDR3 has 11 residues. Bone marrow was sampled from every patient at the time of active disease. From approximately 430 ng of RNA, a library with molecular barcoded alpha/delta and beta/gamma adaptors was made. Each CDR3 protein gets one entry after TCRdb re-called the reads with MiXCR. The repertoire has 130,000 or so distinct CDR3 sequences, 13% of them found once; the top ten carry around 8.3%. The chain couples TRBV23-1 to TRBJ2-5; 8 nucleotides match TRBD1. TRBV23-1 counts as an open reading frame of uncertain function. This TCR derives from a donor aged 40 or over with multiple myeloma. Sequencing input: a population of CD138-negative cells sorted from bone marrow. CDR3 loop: CLGQGGETQYF. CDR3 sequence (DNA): TGCCTAGGACAGGGCGGGGAGACCCAGTACTTC.